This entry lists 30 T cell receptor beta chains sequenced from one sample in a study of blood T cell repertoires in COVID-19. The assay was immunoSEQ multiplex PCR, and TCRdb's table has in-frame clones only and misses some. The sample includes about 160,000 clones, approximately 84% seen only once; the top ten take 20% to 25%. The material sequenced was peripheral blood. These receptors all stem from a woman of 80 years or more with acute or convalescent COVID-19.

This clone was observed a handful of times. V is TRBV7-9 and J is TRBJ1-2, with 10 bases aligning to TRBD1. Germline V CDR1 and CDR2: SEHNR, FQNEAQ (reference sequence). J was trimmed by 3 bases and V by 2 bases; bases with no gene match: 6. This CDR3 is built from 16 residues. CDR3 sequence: CASSLSRTGGDYGYTF. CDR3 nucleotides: TGTGCCAGCAGCTTAAGTAGGACAGGGGGTGACTATGGCTACACCTTC.

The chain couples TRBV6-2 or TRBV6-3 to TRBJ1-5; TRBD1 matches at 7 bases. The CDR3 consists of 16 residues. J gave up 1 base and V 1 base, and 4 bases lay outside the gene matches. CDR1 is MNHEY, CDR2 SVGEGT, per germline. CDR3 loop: CASSYFGRGSNQPQHF. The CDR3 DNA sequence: TGTGCCAGCAGTTACTTCGGCAGGGGGAGCAATCAGCCCCAGCATTTT.

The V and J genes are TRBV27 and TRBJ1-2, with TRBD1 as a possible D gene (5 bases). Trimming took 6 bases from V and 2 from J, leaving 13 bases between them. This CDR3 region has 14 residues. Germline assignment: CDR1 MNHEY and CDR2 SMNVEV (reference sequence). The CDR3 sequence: CASSLRGSNYGYTF. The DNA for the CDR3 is TGTGCCAGCAGCCTTAGGGGCTCGAACTATGGCTACACCTTC.

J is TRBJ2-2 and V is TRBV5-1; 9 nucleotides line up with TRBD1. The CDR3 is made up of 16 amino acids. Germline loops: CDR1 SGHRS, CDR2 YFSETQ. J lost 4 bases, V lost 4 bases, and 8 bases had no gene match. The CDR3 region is CASSPGTGLSTGELFF. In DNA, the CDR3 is TGCGCCAGCAGCCCCGGGACAGGGTTGAGCACCGGGGAGCTGTTTTTT.

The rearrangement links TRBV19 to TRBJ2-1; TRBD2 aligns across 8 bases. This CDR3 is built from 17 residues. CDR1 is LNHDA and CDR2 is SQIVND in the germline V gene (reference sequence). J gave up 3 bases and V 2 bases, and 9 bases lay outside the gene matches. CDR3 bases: TGTGCCAGTAGTATAACAATGGAGCGGGAGTTCTACAATGAGCAGTTCTTC. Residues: CASSITMEREFYNEQFF. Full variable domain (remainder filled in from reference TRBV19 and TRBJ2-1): DGGITQSPKYLFRKEGQNVTLSCEQNLNHDAMYWYRQDPGQGLRLIYYSQIVNDFQKGDIAEGYSVSREKKESFPLTVTSAQKNPTAFYLCASSITMEREFYNEQFFGPGTRLTVL.

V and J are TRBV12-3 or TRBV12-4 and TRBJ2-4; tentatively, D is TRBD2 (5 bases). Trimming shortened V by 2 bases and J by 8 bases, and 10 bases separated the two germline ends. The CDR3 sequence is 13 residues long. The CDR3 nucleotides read TGTGCCAGCAGTTTAACCTCAGCGGACATTCAGTACTTC. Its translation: CASSLTSADIQYF.

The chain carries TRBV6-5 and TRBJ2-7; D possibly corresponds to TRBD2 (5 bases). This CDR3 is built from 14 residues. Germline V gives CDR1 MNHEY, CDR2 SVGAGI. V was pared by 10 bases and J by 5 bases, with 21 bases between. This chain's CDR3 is CATDREPSRDEQYF. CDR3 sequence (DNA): TGTGCCACCGACCGGGAACCTAGTCGCGACGAGCAGTACTTC.

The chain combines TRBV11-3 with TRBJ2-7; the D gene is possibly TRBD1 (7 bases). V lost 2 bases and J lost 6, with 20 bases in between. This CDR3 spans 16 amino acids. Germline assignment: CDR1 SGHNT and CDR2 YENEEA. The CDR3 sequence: CASSLSHGAGGSEQYF. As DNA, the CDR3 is TGTGCCAGCAGCTTATCACATGGGGCAGGGGGGAGCGAGCAGTACTTC.

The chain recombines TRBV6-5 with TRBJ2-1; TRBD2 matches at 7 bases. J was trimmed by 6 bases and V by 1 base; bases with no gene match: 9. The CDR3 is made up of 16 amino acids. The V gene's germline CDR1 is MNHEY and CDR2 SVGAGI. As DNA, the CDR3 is TGTGCCAGCAGTTACTATTGGACTAGGGGAACCAATGAGCAGTTCTTC. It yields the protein CASSYYWTRGTNEQFF.

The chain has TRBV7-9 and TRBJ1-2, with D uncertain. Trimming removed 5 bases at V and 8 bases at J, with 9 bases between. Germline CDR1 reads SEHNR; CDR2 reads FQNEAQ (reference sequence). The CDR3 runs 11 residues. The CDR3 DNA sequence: TGTGCCAGCAGCAAAGTCGTAGGCTACACCTTC. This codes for CASSKVVGYTF.

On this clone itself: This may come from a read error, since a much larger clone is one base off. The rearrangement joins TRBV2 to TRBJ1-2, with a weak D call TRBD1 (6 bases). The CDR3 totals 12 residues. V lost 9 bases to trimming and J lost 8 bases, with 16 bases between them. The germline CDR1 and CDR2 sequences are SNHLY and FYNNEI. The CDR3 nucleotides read TGTGCCAGGGAGGGGGGGACTTGGGGCTACACCTTC. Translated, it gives CAREGGTWGYTF.

Here the CDR3 reads CASSFTSGSTETQYF. The DNA for the CDR3 is TGTGCCAGCAGTTTTACTAGCGGGAGTACTGAGACCCAGTACTTC. V gene TRBV27 combines with J gene TRBJ2-5; 11 nucleotides agree with TRBD2. CDR3 size: 15 residues. From germline, CDR1 is MNHEY and CDR2 SMNVEV (reference sequence). V was pared by 3 bases and J by 5 bases, with 5 bases of the junction left unmatched.

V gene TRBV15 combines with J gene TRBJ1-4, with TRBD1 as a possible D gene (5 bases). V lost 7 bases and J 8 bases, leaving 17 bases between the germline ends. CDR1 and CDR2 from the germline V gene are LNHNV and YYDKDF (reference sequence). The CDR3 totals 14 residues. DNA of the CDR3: TGTGCCACCAAAGGGACTCTCATAGGGGAAAAACTGTTTTTT. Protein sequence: CATKGTLIGEKLFF.

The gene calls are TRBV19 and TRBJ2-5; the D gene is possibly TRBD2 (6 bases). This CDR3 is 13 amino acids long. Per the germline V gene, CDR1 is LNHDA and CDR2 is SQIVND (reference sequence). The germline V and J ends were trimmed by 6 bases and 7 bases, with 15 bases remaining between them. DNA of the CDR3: TGTGCCAGTAGCAGGGACTGGCGAGGGACCCAGTACTTC. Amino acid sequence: CASSRDWRGTQYF.

The CDR3 DNA reads as TGTGCCATCAAACAGGATGCGGATTCACCCCTCCACTTT. Translating gives CAIKQDADSPLHF. The chain is built from TRBV10-3 and TRBJ1-6, with a possible D match to TRBD1 (5 bases). The CDR3 consists of 13 residues. From germline, CDR1 is ENHRY and CDR2 SYGVKD. Trimming removed 7 bases at V and 8 bases at J, with 12 bases between.

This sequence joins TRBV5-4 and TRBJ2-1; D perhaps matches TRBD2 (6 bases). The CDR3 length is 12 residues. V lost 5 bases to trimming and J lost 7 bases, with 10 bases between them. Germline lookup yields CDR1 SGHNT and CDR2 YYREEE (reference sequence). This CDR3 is CASSSGANEQFF. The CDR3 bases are TGTGCCAGCAGTAGCGGAGCGAATGAGCAGTTCTTC.

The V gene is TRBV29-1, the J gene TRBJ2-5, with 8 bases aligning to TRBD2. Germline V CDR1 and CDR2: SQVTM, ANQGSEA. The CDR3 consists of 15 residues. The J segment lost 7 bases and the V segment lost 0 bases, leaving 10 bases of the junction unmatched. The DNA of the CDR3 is TGCAGCGTTGAAGAGGCTAATGCGGGAGGCTTGACCCAGTACTTC. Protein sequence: CSVEEANAGGLTQYF.

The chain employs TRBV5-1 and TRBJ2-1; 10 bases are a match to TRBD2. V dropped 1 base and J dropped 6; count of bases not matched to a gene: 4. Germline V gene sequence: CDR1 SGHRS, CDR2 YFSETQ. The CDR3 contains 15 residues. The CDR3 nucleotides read TGCGCCAGCAGCTTGCAGCCTAGCGGGAGCAATGAGCAGTTCTTC. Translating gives CASSLQPSGSNEQFF.

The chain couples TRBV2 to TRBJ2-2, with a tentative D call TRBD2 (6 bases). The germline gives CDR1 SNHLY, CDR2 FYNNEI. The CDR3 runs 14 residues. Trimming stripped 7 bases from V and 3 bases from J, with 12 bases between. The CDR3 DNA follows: TGTGCCAGCACTAGGGACTCCTACACCGGGGAGCTGTTTTTT. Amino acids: CASTRDSYTGELFF.

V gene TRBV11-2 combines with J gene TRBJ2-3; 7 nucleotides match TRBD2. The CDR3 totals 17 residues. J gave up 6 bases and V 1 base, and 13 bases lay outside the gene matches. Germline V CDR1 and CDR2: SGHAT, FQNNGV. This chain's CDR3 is CASSLAHGRLARDTQYF. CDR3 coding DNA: TGTGCCAGCAGCTTAGCCCACGGGAGACTAGCTAGGGATACGCAGTATTTT.

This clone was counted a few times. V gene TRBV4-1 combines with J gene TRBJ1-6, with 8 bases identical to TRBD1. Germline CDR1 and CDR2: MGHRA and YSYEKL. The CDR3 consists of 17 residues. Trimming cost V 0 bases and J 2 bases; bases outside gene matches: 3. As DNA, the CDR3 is TGCGCCAGCAGCCAAGAACCGGGACAGGCCTATAATTCACCCCTCCACTTT. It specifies CASSQEPGQAYNSPLHF.

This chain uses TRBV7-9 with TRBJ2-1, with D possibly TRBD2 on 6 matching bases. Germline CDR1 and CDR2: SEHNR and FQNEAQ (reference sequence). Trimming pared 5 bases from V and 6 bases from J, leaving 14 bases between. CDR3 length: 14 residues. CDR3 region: CASSLGRALNEQFF. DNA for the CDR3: TGTGCCAGCAGCCTCGGGAGAGCCCTCAATGAGCAGTTCTTC.

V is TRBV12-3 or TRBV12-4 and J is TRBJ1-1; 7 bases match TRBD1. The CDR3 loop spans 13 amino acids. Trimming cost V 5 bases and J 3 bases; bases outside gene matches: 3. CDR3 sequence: CASSKQGYTEAFF. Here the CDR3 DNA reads TGTGCCAGCAGTAAACAGGGGTACACTGAAGCTTTCTTT.

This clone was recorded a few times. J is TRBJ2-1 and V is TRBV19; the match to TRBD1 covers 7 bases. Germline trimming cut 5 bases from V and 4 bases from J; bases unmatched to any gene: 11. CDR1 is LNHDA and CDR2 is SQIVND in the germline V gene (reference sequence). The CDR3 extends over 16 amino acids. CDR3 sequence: CASSLDPGQLYNEQFF. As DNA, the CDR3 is TGTGCCAGTAGTCTGGATCCGGGACAGCTTTACAATGAGCAGTTCTTC. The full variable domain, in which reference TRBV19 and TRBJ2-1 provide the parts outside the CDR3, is DGGITQSPKYLFRKEGQNVTLSCEQNLNHDAMYWYRQDPGQGLRLIYYSQIVNDFQKGDIAEGYSVSREKKESFPLTVTSAQKNPTAFYLCASSLDPGQLYNEQFFGPGTRLTVL.

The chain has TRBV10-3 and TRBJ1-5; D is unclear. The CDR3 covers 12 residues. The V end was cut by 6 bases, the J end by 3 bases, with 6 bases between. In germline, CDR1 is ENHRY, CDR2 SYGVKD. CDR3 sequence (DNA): TGTGCCATCAGCCCGTCCAATCAGCCCCAGCATTTT. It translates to CAISPSNQPQHF.

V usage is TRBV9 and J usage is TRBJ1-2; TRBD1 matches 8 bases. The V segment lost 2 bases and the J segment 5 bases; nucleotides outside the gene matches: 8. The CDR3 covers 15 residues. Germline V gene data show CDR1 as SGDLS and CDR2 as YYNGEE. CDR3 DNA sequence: TGTGCCAGCAGCGTCTCCCCAGGGGGCGGATATGGCTACACCTTC. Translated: CASSVSPGGGYGYTF.

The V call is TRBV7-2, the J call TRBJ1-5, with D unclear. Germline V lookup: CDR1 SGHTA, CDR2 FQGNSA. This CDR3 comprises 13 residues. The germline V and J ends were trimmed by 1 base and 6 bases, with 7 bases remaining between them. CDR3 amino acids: CASSLVLIQPQHF. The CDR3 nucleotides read TGTGCCAGCAGCTTAGTTCTTATTCAGCCCCAGCATTTT. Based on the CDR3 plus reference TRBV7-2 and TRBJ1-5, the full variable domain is GAGVSQSPSNKVTEKGKDVELRCDPISGHTALYWYRQSLGQGLEFLIYFQGNSAPDKSGLPSDRFSAERTGGSVSTLTIQRTQQEDSAVYLCASSLVLIQPQHFGDGTRLSIL.

In nucleotides, the CDR3 is TGTGCCAGCAGCTCCGCGGGGAAAACCTACGAGCAGTACTTC. Translated, it gives CASSSAGKTYEQYF. The chain couples TRBV7-6 to TRBJ2-7; tentatively, D is TRBD2 (6 bases). CDR1 and CDR2 (germline): SGHVS, FNYEAQ. Trimming removed 4 bases at V and 2 bases at J, with 12 bases between. This CDR3 has 14 amino acids.

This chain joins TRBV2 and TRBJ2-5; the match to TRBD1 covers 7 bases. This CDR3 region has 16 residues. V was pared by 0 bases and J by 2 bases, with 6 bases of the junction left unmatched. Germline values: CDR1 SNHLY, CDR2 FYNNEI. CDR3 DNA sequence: TGTGCCAGCAGTGAAGCGCACAGGACAGGTCAAGAGACCCAGTACTTC. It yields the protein CASSEAHRTGQETQYF.

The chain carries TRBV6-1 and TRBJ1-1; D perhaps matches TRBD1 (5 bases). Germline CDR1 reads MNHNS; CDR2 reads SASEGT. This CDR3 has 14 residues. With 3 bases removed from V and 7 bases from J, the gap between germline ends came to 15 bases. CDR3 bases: TGTGCCAGCAGTGAGAGATGGGGGGTTCTTGAAGCTTTCTTT. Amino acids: CASSERWGVLEAFF.